This section outlines one T cell receptor (beta chain) sequence together with its context. The antigen it binds to is not known. Base qualities are not provided; no much larger clone lies one nucleotide away. Sequenced using an Illumina NovaSeq 6000. Using 5'RACE with constant-segment primers, TCRalpha and TCRbeta cDNA libraries were constructed, with sample barcodes and unique molecular identifiers added in the process. RNA was extracted from every sample with Trizol reagent. The libraries were amplified in two PCR steps, and the second step added a second sample barcode and Illumina TruSeq adapters. The libraries were sequenced on an Illumina NovaSeq using 2 x 150 bp paired-end reads. In the paper's pipeline: Reads were demultiplexed and collapsed into UMI-guided consensus sequences with migec v1.2.7. Using mixcr v2.1.11, the UMI consensuses were aligned to TRA and TRB V and J templates and assembled into clonotypes. Expanded or contracted clonotypes were those called significant by both edgeR and NoisET, with noise models trained on biological replicates. For edgeR calls, the thresholds were a false discovery rate-adjusted p below 0.01 and a log2 fold-change of 1. As an exploratory analysis of dynamics, PCA with hierarchical clustering was applied to max-normalized trajectories of the 1000 most abundant clonotypes. Separately sequenced CD4+ and CD8+ repertoires were used to assign the CD4 or CD8 phenotype of responding clones. TCRdb ran its own pipeline on the public reads, namely fastp trimming at Q25 and MiXCR clone calling, and kept in-frame beta chains. Each entry merges the rows of one CDR3 protein and shows their most common DNA and genes. The V and J calls, along with clone size, are taken from TCRdb and not from the paper's own processing. Counted in this sample were 350,000 to 450,000 distinct CDR3 sequences; roughly 20% of them appeared once. The top ten constitute around 8% of the sample.

The data derive from a study of T-cell memory formation after mild COVID-19 (dated by TCRdb to the early 2020s). Context from the whole study: Most TCR sequence clusters were specific to one of the two donors. Longitudinal TCRalpha and TCRbeta repertoire sequencing tracked T-cell clones expanding and contracting after mild COVID-19 in a couple of donors. The cohort comprised two young, previously healthy adult volunteers, one female and one male. The investigation overall reported the following: Whether the second-wave clones peaking on day 37 were SARS-CoV-2 specific was not confirmed. Some responding clones were found in pre-infection memory, which suggests that pre-existing cross-reactive memory T cells took part in the SARS-CoV-2 response. Clones contracting from day 15 to 85 had balanced CD4/CD8 phenotypes, while a second wave expanding from day 15 to 37 was biased towards CD4+. Only a couple of mild cases were covered by the study, and larger cohorts that include severe cases with pre-infection samples were considered necessary. Contracting CD4+ clones appeared mostly in the CM and EM memory subsets, whereas CD8+ clones were enriched in EMRA.

From its cysteine to its phenylalanine, the CDR3 spans 15 amino acids. Only the CDR3 region is kept as DNA, spanning 45 bases read in frame from base 1. The germline V gene sets CDR1 to MGHRA and CDR2 to YSYEKL. Cut back by 2 bases and 0 bases, the V and J ends lie 8 bases apart. Ficoll-Paque density gradient centrifugation was used to isolate PBMCs. The chain is assembled from TRBV4-1 and TRBJ1-5, with the D segment identity uncertain. Sequenced sample: PBMCs or a T cell subset sorted from them (not recorded which). The receptor comes from an adult woman who had mild COVID-19 (a few samples of this study predate the infection). The sample titles of this study are shuffled in the database, so cell type and time point are left out; the donor was told from shared clones. The CDR3 reads CASSQSFGSNQPQHF. DNA sequence: TGCGCCAGCAGCCAAAGCTTCGGTAGCAATCAGCCCCAGCATTTT.